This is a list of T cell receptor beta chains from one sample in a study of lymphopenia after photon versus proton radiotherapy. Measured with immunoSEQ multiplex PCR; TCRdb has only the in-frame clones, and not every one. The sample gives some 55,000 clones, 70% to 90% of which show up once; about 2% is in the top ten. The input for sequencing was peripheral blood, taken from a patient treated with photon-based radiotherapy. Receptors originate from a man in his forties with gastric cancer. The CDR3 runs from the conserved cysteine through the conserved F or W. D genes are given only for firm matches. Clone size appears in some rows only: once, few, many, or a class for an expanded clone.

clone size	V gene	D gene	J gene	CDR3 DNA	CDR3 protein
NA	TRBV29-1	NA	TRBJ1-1	TGCAGCGTTGAATTTGTCGGGAAGAACACTGAAGCTTTCTTT	CSVEFVGKNTEAFF
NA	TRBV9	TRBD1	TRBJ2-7	TGTGCCAGCAGCGTAGACCCCGGGACAGCTTCTTACGAGCAGTACTTC	CASSVDPGTASYEQYF
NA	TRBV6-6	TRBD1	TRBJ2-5	TGTGCCAGCAGGGACCAGGGGGCGGAGACCCAGTACTTC	CASRDQGAETQYF
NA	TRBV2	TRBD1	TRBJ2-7	TGTGCCAGCAATGTTGGGACAGGGCCCTACGAGCAGTACTTC	CASNVGTGPYEQYF
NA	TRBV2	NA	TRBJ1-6	TGTGCCAGCAACGCCGGACAGCATAATTCACCCCTCCACTTT	CASNAGQHNSPLHF
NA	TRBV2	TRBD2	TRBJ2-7	TGTGCCAGCAGGCGGGAGTTCAACTCCTACGAGCAGTACTTC	CASRREFNSYEQYF
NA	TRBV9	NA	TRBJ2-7	TGTGCCAGCAGCGCGAGAATACTTAGCGAGCAGTACTTC	CASSARILSEQYF
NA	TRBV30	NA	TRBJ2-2	TGTGCCTGGAGAACCCCCTTGGCGGGGCCTACCGGGGAGCTGTTTTTT	CAWRTPLAGPTGELFF
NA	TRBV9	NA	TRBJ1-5	TGTGCCAGCAGCGGGAGGGACGGAAGCCCCCAGCATTTT	CASSGRDGSPQHF
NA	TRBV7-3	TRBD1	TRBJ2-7	TGTGCCAGCAGCTCGCCAGGGGGCTCCGAGCAGTACTTC	CASSSPGGSEQYF
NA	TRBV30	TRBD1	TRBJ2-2	TGTGCCTGGAGTGACTGGGGACAGGGGAACACCGGGGAGCTGTTTTTT	CAWSDWGQGNTGELFF
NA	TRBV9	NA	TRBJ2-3	TGTGCCAGCAGCGTAGGGCCCGGACCCGGGAGCCCTAGCACAGATACGCAGTATTTT	CASSVGPGPGSPSTDTQYF
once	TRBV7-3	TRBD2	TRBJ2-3	TGTGCCAGCAGCTCCTCATGGGGGGGTTCAGATACGCAGTATTTT	CASSSSWGGSDTQYF
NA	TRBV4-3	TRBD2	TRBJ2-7	TGCGCCAGCAGCCAAGATGTCCCGGGACTAGCGGATTACGAGCAGTACTTC	CASSQDVPGLADYEQYF
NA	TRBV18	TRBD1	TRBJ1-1	TGTGCCAGCTCACCCCGGACAGGGGCCACTGAAGCTTTCTTT	CASSPRTGATEAFF
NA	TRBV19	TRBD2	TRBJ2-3	TGTGCCAGTAGTGGTAGGAGCGGGGTAACAGATACGCAGTATTTT	CASSGRSGVTDTQYF
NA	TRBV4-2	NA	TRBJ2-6	TGTGCCAGCAGCCAAGGGGTTCCCAGCTCTGGGGCCAACGTCCTGACTTTC	CASSQGVPSSGANVLTF
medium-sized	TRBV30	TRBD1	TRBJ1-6	TGTGCCTGGAGTGTACCCGGGACAGGGGCTTCACCCCTCCACTTT	CAWSVPGTGASPLHF
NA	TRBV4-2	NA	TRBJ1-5	TGTGCCAGCTCAGGGACCAATCAGCCCCAGCATTTT	CASSGTNQPQHF
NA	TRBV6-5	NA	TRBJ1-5	TGTGCCAGCAGACAGGGAGGGGGCAATCAGCCCCAGCATTTT	CASRQGGGNQPQHF
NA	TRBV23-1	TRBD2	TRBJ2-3	TGCGCCAGCAGTCGGGGACTAGCGGGGGGCCCCTGGGATACGCAGTATTTT	CASSRGLAGGPWDTQYF
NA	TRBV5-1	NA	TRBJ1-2	TGCGCCAGCAGTTTTGGGAACTATGGCTACACCTTC	CASSFGNYGYTF
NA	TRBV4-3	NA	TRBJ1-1	TGCGCCAGCAGCAGGGATTTGAACACTGAAGCTTTCTTT	CASSRDLNTEAFF
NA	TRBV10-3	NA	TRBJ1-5	TGTGCCACCGGAGCGGGGCAGAGCAATCAGCCCCAGCATTTT	CATGAGQSNQPQHF
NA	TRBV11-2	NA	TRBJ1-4	TGTGCCAGCAGCCCAGGATATGGAGGGGAAAAACTGTTTTTT	CASSPGYGGEKLFF
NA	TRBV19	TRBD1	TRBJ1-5	TGTGCCAGTATGGACAGGGTAAAGGGGCCCCAGCATTTT	CASMDRVKGPQHF
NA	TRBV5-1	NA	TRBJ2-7	TGCGCCAGCAGCTTAACGGGACCCCCGAGCGGCTCCTACGAGCAGTACTTC	CASSLTGPPSGSYEQYF
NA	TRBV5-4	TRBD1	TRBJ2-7	TGTGCCAGCAGCTTGGGACAGGGGGCCTCCTACGAGCAGTACTTC	CASSLGQGASYEQYF
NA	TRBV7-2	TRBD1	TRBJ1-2	TGTGCCAGCAGCCCGGGACAGGGCTATGGCTACACCTTC	CASSPGQGYGYTF
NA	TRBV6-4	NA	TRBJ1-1	TGTGCCAGCAGCCCCAATCAGGGCGATGGAACTGAAGCTTTCTTT	CASSPNQGDGTEAFF
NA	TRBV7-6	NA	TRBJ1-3	TGTGCCAGCAGCCCTTTATTGAAGGGCTCTGGAAACACCATATATTTT	CASSPLLKGSGNTIYF
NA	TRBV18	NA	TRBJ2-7	TGTGCCAGCTCAATTTCAACGGGGTACCCCTACGAGCAGTACTTC	CASSISTGYPYEQYF
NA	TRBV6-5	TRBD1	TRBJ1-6	TGTGCCAGCAGCGAACGAGACAGGGATAATTCACCCCTCCACTTT	CASSERDRDNSPLHF
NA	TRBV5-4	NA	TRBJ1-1	TGTGCCAGCAGCTTGGAACCGGGGAACACTGAAGCTTTCTTT	CASSLEPGNTEAFF
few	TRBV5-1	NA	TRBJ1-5	TGCGCCAGCAGCTTGGGTCAAGAAGGCAATCAGCCCCAGCATTTT	CASSLGQEGNQPQHF
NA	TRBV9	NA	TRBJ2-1	TGTGCCAGCAGCGTAGGCTCTAGGTACAATGAGCAGTTCTTC	CASSVGSRYNEQFF
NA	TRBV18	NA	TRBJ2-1	TGTGCCAGCTCACCGTCGGCTAGCGAGCAGTTCTTC	CASSPSASEQFF
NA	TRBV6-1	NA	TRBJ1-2	TGTGCCAGCCAGGTCAGCCTCTATGGCTACACCTTC	CASQVSLYGYTF